Below, 27 T cell receptor beta chains from the same sample are listed, as sequenced in a study of T cells in Graves' hyperthyroidism and ophthalmopathy. The TCR beta CDR3 regions underwent amplification using RNA transcripts as the source. With the HTBI primer set, the TCR CDR3 went through a first round of RT-PCR. TCRdb analysed the multiplex PCR reads with MiXCR anew, one entry per CDR3 protein. In the table there are almost 600,000 distinct CDR3 sequences, 14% of which are singletons. Specimen: blood. The receptors were gathered from a woman aged 30 to 39 with Graves' hyperthyroidism that later progressed to Graves' ophthalmopathy.

V usage is TRBV7-2 and J usage is TRBJ1-3; TRBD1 aligns across 7 bases. The CDR3 consists of 16 residues. Germline V lookup: CDR1 SGHTA, CDR2 FQGNSA. Trimming cost V 1 base and J 2 bases; bases outside gene matches: 5. This CDR3 is CASSLVEGAAGNTIYF. The CDR3, as DNA: TGTGCCAGCAGCTTAGTAGAGGGGGCGGCTGGAAACACCATATATTTT.

The sample holds many counts of this clonotype. This rearrangement joins TRBV28 to TRBJ2-5, with no clear D. Deletions cut 5 bases from V and 4 bases from J, with 11 bases between. The CDR3 length is 13 residues. Germline CDR1 is MDHEN and CDR2 is SYDVKM. The CDR3, as DNA: TGTGCCAGCAGTACCATCTCCAGAGAGACCCAGTACTTC. The encoded protein is CASSTISRETQYF.

This clonotype was counted many times. The chain carries TRBV28 and TRBJ1-1; no definite D call. V shed 5 bases and J shed 0 bases, with 10 bases lying between them. CDR1 is MDHEN and CDR2 is SYDVKM in the germline V gene. The CDR3 loop spans 14 amino acids. DNA of the CDR3: TGTGCCAGCAGTCTCGTACAAATGAACACTGAAGCTTTCTTT. This gives the protein CASSLVQMNTEAFF.

CDR3 sequence: CASSPQRQGVGYGYTF. The DNA of the CDR3 is TGCGCCAGCAGCCCCCAAAGACAGGGAGTGGGCTATGGCTACACCTTC. The V gene is TRBV5-1, the J gene TRBJ1-2, with 7 positions matching TRBD1. Germline CDR1 and CDR2: SGHRS and YFSETQ. This CDR3 comprises 16 residues. V gave up 4 bases and J gave up 4 bases; unmatched junction bases: 13.

This clonotype was detected ten times or more. The J gene is TRBJ2-1, the V gene TRBV11-2; 16 nucleotides align to TRBD2. After removal of 5 bases from V and 0 bases from J, the junction contained 4 bases not matched to a gene. In germline, CDR1 is SGHAT, CDR2 FQNNGV. This CDR3 is 18 amino acids long. The CDR3 region has the DNA TGTGCCAGCAGCCAGGGACTAGCGGGAGGGAGCTCCTACAATGAGCAGTTCTTC. It translates to CASSQGLAGGSSYNEQFF.

Worth noting for this clonotype: A much larger clone lies a single base off, so this may be a read error. The rearrangement uses TRBV6-2 or TRBV6-3 and TRBJ1-3; D gene ambiguous. The germline V gene has CDR1 MNHEY and CDR2 SVGEGT. V was clipped by 8 bases and J by 0 bases, with 11 bases between them. This CDR3 contains 14 residues. The CDR3 loop reads CASGNSPSGNTIYF. CDR3 nucleotides: TGTGCCAGCGGGAATAGCCCCTCTGGAAACACCATATATTTT.

This clonotype was detected only a few times. V usage is TRBV19 and J usage is TRBJ2-3, with 7 bases lining up with TRBD2. The V and J ends lost 3 bases and 5 bases, in that order; junction bases with no gene match: 5. The germline CDR1 and CDR2 sequences are LNHDA and SQIVND (reference sequence). This CDR3 has 14 amino acids. CDR3 sequence reads: CASSIWEGEDTQYF. In nucleotides, the CDR3 is TGTGCCAGTAGTATCTGGGAGGGAGAAGATACGCAGTATTTT.

Note on this clonotype: No conserved phenylalanine or tryptophan ends this CDR3, so it is likely a read error. CDR3 amino acids: CASSLGDTIYNSPLHY. The CDR3 DNA follows: TGTGCCAGCAGCTTGGGAGACACTATTTATAATTCACCCCTCCACTAT. The V gene is TRBV5-6, the J gene TRBJ1-6, with D uncertain. The CDR3 contains 16 residues. V shed 0 bases and J shed 4 bases, with 11 bases lying between them. CDR1 is SGHDT, CDR2 YYEEEE, per germline.

In regard to this clonotype: One base away lies a much larger clone, so this may be a sequencing read error. This sequence joins TRBV27 and TRBJ2-2; D possibly corresponds to TRBD1 (6 bases). The CDR3 runs 13 residues. V was shortened by 8 bases and J by 5 bases, with 12 bases between the two germline ends. CDR1 MNHEY and CDR2 SMNVEV come from the germline V gene (reference sequence). Written as DNA, the CDR3 is TGTGCCAGCTATTTAAGGGGGACCGGGGAGCTGTTTTTT. It translates to CASYLRGTGELFF.

This clonotype was found many times. The V and J genes are TRBV12-3 or TRBV12-4 and TRBJ2-1; 7 bases match TRBD1. The CDR3 sequence is 15 residues long. V trimming: 3 bases; J trimming: 3 bases; junction bases outside the gene matches: 5. This CDR3 reads CASSLQGVLYNEQFF. The CDR3 coding sequence is TGTGCCAGCAGTTTGCAGGGGGTCCTCTACAATGAGCAGTTCTTC.

The J gene is TRBJ2-1, the V gene TRBV12-3 or TRBV12-4, with 11 positions matching TRBD2. V lost 7 bases, J lost 10 bases, and 21 bases stayed unmatched. The CDR3 length is 18 residues. This chain's CDR3 is CASNPQGLAVTGGVEQFF. The CDR3 nucleotides are TGTGCCAGCAACCCCCAGGGACTAGCGGTTACCGGGGGAGTGGAGCAGTTCTTC.

On this clonotype: Just one base apart from a much larger clone, this may be a read error. This rearrangement joins TRBV19 to TRBJ2-3; no clear D gene. The CDR3 extends over 15 amino acids. Germline-derived CDR1 and CDR2 are LNHDA and SQIVND (reference sequence). V gave up 5 bases and J gave up 2 bases, with 14 bases separating them. CDR3 residues: CASSPGLGNTDTQYF. CDR3 DNA sequence: TGTGCCAGTAGTCCTGGTTTGGGAAACACAGATACGCAGTATTTT.

The V gene is TRBV20-1, the J gene TRBJ1-5; weak D call: TRBD1 (5 bases). The CDR3 is 15 residues long. From germline, CDR1 is DFQATT and CDR2 SNEGSKA (reference sequence). V was pared by 2 bases and J by 1 base, with 12 bases between. Here the CDR3 DNA reads TGCAGTGCTAGATGGGGCCCGATGAGCAATCAGCCCCAGCATTTT. The encoded protein is CSARWGPMSNQPQHF.

The table lists this clonotype with many counts. The chain joins TRBV7-8 to TRBJ2-2, with 11 bases that match TRBD1. The CDR3 spans 18 residues. Germline V CDR1 and CDR2: SGHVS, FQNEAQ. V shed 4 bases and J 0 bases; nucleotides not matched to a gene: 7. This CDR3 is CASSSRTGGFTNTGELFF. CDR3 bases: TGTGCCAGCAGCTCAAGGACAGGGGGCTTTACGAACACCGGGGAGCTGTTTTTT.

This chain's CDR3 is CASSLSVGTGNTIYF. The CDR3 DNA is TGTGCCAGCAGCCTTAGCGTGGGAACTGGAAACACCATATATTTT. This chain uses TRBV7-3 with TRBJ1-3; no clear D gene. The germline V gene has CDR1 SGHTA and CDR2 FQGTGA. The CDR3 has 15 residues. V dropped 5 bases and J dropped 2 bases, with 13 bases sitting between them.

This clonotype was recorded at least ten times. The gene calls are TRBV6-2 or TRBV6-3 and TRBJ2-1; tentative D call: TRBD2 (5 bases). Germline assignment: CDR1 MNHEY and CDR2 SVGEGT. V was clipped by 0 bases and J by 9 bases, with 15 bases between them. The CDR3 spans 15 residues. The DNA for the CDR3 is TGTGCCAGCAGTTACTCGACTATACAGCTCGGTGAGCAGTTCTTC. Protein: CASSYSTIQLGEQFF.

This clonotype was found many times. CDR3 protein: CASSLVAGSTDTQYF. The CDR3 DNA sequence: TGTGCCAGCAGCTTAGTGGCGGGTAGCACAGATACGCAGTATTTT. The V and J genes are TRBV11-2 and TRBJ2-3, with D possibly TRBD2 on 5 matching bases. This CDR3 is 15 amino acids long. Germline assignment: CDR1 SGHAT and CDR2 FQNNGV. Trimming pared 1 base from V and 0 bases from J, leaving 8 bases between.

This clonotype was seen at least ten times. This rearrangement joins TRBV18 to TRBJ2-5; TRBD2 matches at 10 bases. The germline V gene has CDR1 KGHSH and CDR2 LQKENI. Trimming at V came to 2 bases and at J to 2 bases, leaving 17 bases not matched to a gene. The CDR3 runs 20 residues. The CDR3 DNA sequence: TGTGCCAGCTCACCAATTCACACCCCGGGAGGACTAGCGGTTCAAGAGACCCAGTACTTC. This gives the protein CASSPIHTPGGLAVQETQYF.

This clonotype has ten or more counts. The CDR3 coding sequence is TGTGCCAGCAGCCAACAGACAGGGACTGGCTATGGCTACACCTTC. Its translation: CASSQQTGTGYGYTF. The chain joins TRBV14 to TRBJ1-2, with 7 bases matching TRBD1. CDR1 and CDR2 (germline): SGHDN, FVKESK. The V gene end was trimmed by 2 bases and the J gene end by 4 bases; junction bases not matched to a gene: 7. This CDR3 region has 15 residues.

This clonotype was found a few times. The chain carries TRBV19 and TRBJ2-6; no firm D call. Per the germline V gene, CDR1 is LNHDA and CDR2 is SQIVND (reference sequence). The CDR3 is 16 residues long. With 5 bases removed from V and 0 bases from J, the gap between germline ends came to 11 bases. The CDR3 loop is CASSLWAGSGANVLTF. The CDR3 DNA reads TGTGCCAGTAGTTTGTGGGCCGGCTCTGGGGCCAACGTCCTGACTTTC. The variable domain in full, completed from reference TRBV19 and TRBJ2-6, reads DGGITQSPKYLFRKEGQNVTLSCEQNLNHDAMYWYRQDPGQGLRLIYYSQIVNDFQKGDIAEGYSVSREKKESFPLTVTSAQKNPTAFYLCASSLWAGSGANVLTFGAGSRLTVL.

This rearrangement joins TRBV15 to TRBJ2-7; D gene unclear. The CDR3 loop spans 15 amino acids. CDR1 and CDR2 from the germline V gene are LNHNV and YYDKDF (reference sequence). The V gene lost 4 bases and the J gene lost 0 bases, with 13 bases spanning the gap. The DNA of the CDR3 is TGTGCCACCAGCAAACAAAGGGTGTACTCCTACGAGCAGTACTTC. Its translation: CATSKQRVYSYEQYF.

This clonotype turned up a few times. This chain links TRBV6-1 with TRBJ1-2; 8 nucleotides line up with TRBD1. V lost 5 bases, J lost 9 bases, and 8 bases stayed unmatched. The CDR3 extends over 13 amino acids. Germline CDR1 is MNHNS and CDR2 is SASEGT. Here the CDR3 reads CASSPGQGYRYTF. CDR3 nucleotide sequence: TGTGCCAGCAGTCCCGGACAGGGTTACCGCTACACCTTC.

This clonotype was seen repeatedly, ten times or more. The V gene is TRBV6-2 or TRBV6-3, the J gene TRBJ2-1; D is unresolved. V was shortened by 7 bases and J by 0 bases, with 7 bases between the two germline ends. Germline-derived CDR1 and CDR2 are MNHEY and SVGEGT. This CDR3 is 13 amino acids long. The CDR3 loop is CASTTDSYNEQFF. For the CDR3, the DNA is TGTGCCAGCACGACTGACTCCTACAATGAGCAGTTCTTC.

This clonotype was seen repeatedly, ten times or more. The chain is built from TRBV12-3 or TRBV12-4 and TRBJ1-2, with TRBD1 matching over 8 bases. The CDR3 length is 13 residues. The V gene end was trimmed by 5 bases and the J gene end by 8 bases; junction bases not matched to a gene: 7. CDR3 residues: CASSDQGAGGYTF. The CDR3 nucleotides are TGTGCCAGCAGTGATCAGGGGGCAGGGGGCTACACCTTC.

V usage is TRBV30 and J usage is TRBJ1-2, with D unclear. This CDR3 is 15 amino acids long. The V and J ends lost 0 bases and 4 bases respectively, with 15 bases between them. Germline V lookup: CDR1 GTSNPN, CDR2 SVGIG (reference sequence). The CDR3 reads CAWSVFSLTPYGYTF. The CDR3 bases are TGTGCCTGGAGTGTATTCTCTTTAACGCCCTATGGCTACACCTTC.

This clonotype was recorded many times. V is TRBV20-1 and J is TRBJ2-7, with 8 positions matching TRBD1. V was clipped by 3 bases and J by 6 bases; unmatched bases: 13. The length of the CDR3 is 15 residues. The germline V gene has CDR1 DFQATT and CDR2 SNEGSKA (reference sequence). The CDR3 DNA sequence: TGCAGTGCTAGGGACTCCGGTGACAGGGGCCGCGAGCAGTACTTC. This codes for CSARDSGDRGREQYF.

Many counts were recorded for this clonotype. The chain couples TRBV7-3 to TRBJ2-3, with 9 bases fitting TRBD2. In germline, CDR1 is SGHTA, CDR2 FQGTGA. The V and J ends lost 5 bases and 3 bases, in that order; junction bases with no gene match: 9. The CDR3 has 16 residues. CDR3 protein: CASSLGVREGTDTQYF. CDR3 in DNA: TGTGCCAGCAGCCTAGGGGTGCGGGAGGGGACAGATACGCAGTATTTT.